The T cell receptor beta chain under discussion was sequenced for a study of blood T cell repertoires in COVID-19. For the study at large: Samples of COVID-19 (acute and convalescent) were obtained from the United States, Italy and Spain. PBMCs, B-cell-depleted T cells, or T cells were the source of the cDNA or gDNA that made up the material.

Method: immunoSEQ multiplex PCR; TCRdb's copy keeps in-frame clones and lacks some. The data show roughly 67,000 clones, about 86% seen once. The V and J ends lost 3 bases and 3 bases, in that order; junction bases with no gene match: 10. From germline, CDR1 is SEHNR and CDR2 FQNEAQ (reference sequence). This CDR3 is 17 amino acids long. The receptor was derived from a man aged 45-65 years with active COVID-19. Sequenced sample: peripheral blood. The V call is TRBV7-9, the J call TRBJ1-1; 10 nucleotides match TRBD1. The CDR3 DNA reads as TGTGCCAGCAGCTTGGGGACAGGGGTGTTGAAGGACACTGAAGCTTTCTTT. Translation: CASSLGTGVLKDTEAFF.